The clone carrying this T cell receptor beta chain was observed once. As yet, its antigen is unknown. J lost 2 bases, V lost 0 bases, and 5 bases had no gene match. Germline CDR1 reads SGHRS; CDR2 reads YFSETQ. This CDR3 has 16 residues. The record originates from a study of T-cell memory formation after mild COVID-19. Overall study findings and caveats: CD4+ clones that contracted lay mainly in CM and EM; CD8+ ones lay in EMRA. In second-wave clones peaking day 37, SARS-CoV-2 specificity remained unconfirmed. Clones that contracted from day 15 to 85 were balanced CD4/CD8, while later expanders leaned CD4+.

TCRdb reprocessed the 5' RACE reads with MiXCR, giving one entry per CDR3 protein. The sample comprises 350,000 to 450,000 distinct CDR3 sequences, approximately 15% of which are singletons, and approximately 20% rests with the top ten. The specimen sequenced was PBMCs or a T cell subset sorted from them (not recorded which). The sequence derives from a man aged 18 to 30 who had mild COVID-19 (a few samples of this study predate the infection). Cell type and time point are not known. The rearrangement joins TRBV5-1 to TRBJ2-5; TRBD2 matches 9 bases. The CDR3 sequence: CASSLAFSGGQETQYF. The CDR3 region has the DNA TGCGCCAGCAGCTTGGCCTTTAGCGGGGGACAAGAGACCCAGTACTTC.